This is a list of T cell receptor beta chains from one sample in a study of vaccination and CD4 T cells after COVID-19. TCRdb reprocessed the PCR reads with MiXCR, giving one entry per CDR3 protein. The sample includes about 14,000 distinct CDR3 sequences, roughly half of them seen just once. These receptors' antigens are unknown. Material: CD4+ T cells from blood, cultured in vitro. These receptors were collected from a human donor who had recovered from COVID-19. Each CDR3 is given with its conserved first and last residue. The D gene is left open where the match is weak. Expanded clones are given a class, and other clones once, few, many or no size at all.

v_call,clone_size,j_call,d_call,cdr3_nt,cdr3_aa
TRBV30,-,TRBJ1-5,-,TGTGCCTGGAGTGGTCATACCAATCAGCCCCAGCATTTT,CAWSGHTNQPQHF
TRBV7-2,-,TRBJ2-5,-,TGTGCCAGCAGCTTAGATGGTGTGGGGACCCAGTACTTC,CASSLDGVGTQYF
TRBV29-1,few,TRBJ2-1,-,TGCAGCGTGATTAGCGGATTCTACAATGAGCAGTTCTTC,CSVISGFYNEQFF
TRBV7-8,-,TRBJ2-7,TRBD2,TGTGCCAGCTCTTACGCTGGCGGGAGTACCTACGAGCAGTACTTC,CASSYAGGSTYEQYF
TRBV12-3/TRBV12-4,-,TRBJ1-3,-,TGTGCCAGCGATCCTGGGGGGGAATCTGGAAACACCATATATTTT,CASDPGGESGNTIYF
TRBV11-2,-,TRBJ2-7,TRBD2,TGTGCCAGCACCGACAGGAGGTTACGTGGACTAGCGGGAAAGGGATCACCCCACGAGCAGTACTTC,CASTDRRLRGLAGKGSPHEQYF
TRBV2,-,TRBJ2-3,-,TGTGCCAGCAGTGAGGGACGGCTGAAAAACACGCAGTATTTT,CASSEGRLKNTQYF
TRBV5-1,-,TRBJ2-3,TRBD2,TGCGCCAGCAGCCCCTACCTTAGCGGGGGGAGCACAGATACGCAGTATTTT,CASSPYLSGGSTDTQYF
TRBV6-2/TRBV6-3,few,TRBJ1-5,-,TGTGCCAGCAGTTATTTTGTCGCCCGGGGATATAGCAATCAGCCCCAGCATTTT,CASSYFVARGYSNQPQHF
TRBV19,few,TRBJ1-2,TRBD1,TGTGCCAGTAGTCATGACAGGGGACCCGGTGGCTACACCTTC,CASSHDRGPGGYTF
TRBV6-1,few,TRBJ1-5,-,TGTGCCAGCAGCGGCAGACGCAATCAGCCCCAGCATTTT,CASSGRRNQPQHF
TRBV6-2/TRBV6-3,-,TRBJ2-7,-,TGTGCCAGCAGCACACGGAGACCAGGGGTGGGCGAGCAGTACTTC,CASSTRRPGVGEQYF
TRBV27,-,TRBJ1-5,-,TGTGCCAGCAGTAGTTATTATAGCAATCAGCCCCAGCATTTT,CASSSYYSNQPQHF
TRBV28,-,TRBJ1-2,-,TGTGCCAGCTCCACAGTGGACAATAACTATGGCTACACCTTC,CASSTVDNNYGYTF
TRBV9,-,TRBJ2-5,TRBD2,TGTGCCAGCAGCCCCCGGCGGGGGTCCGAGACCCAGTACTTC,CASSPRRGSETQYF
TRBV20-1,-,TRBJ2-5,TRBD2,TGCAGTGCGAGGAGGGAGGGCCGGAGAGAGACCCAGTACTTC,CSARREGRRETQYF
TRBV7-2,few,TRBJ2-7,-,TGTGCCAGCAGCGAGACCGGCGGGCTCTACGAGCAGTACTTC,CASSETGGLYEQYF
TRBV5-6,few,TRBJ1-5,TRBD1,TGTGCCAGCAGCTTGATATCAGGGGGGTCCAATCAGCCCCAGCATTTT,CASSLISGGSNQPQHF
TRBV2,few,TRBJ1-1,-,TGTGCCAGCAGTTATGGAGTGGTGAACACTGAAGCTTTCTTT,CASSYGVVNTEAFF
TRBV20-1,few,TRBJ2-5,TRBD1,TGCAGTGCAGGACAGGGGAATGTAGAGACCCAGTACTTC,CSAGQGNVETQYF
TRBV20-1,few,TRBJ1-2,TRBD1,TGCAGTGCTAGTGGATCGACAGGGGATGGCTACACCTTC,CSASGSTGDGYTF
TRBV7-8,-,TRBJ2-3,-,TGTGCCAGCAGCTCTCGTGGGTTAGTAGATACGCAGTATTTT,CASSSRGLVDTQYF
TRBV24-1,-,TRBJ2-1,TRBD2,TGTGCCACCAGTGAGGGGACTAGCGGGAGGGCCTCGTACAATGAGCAGTTCTTC,CATSEGTSGRASYNEQFF
TRBV2,few,TRBJ2-5,-,TGTGCCAGCAGTGCCCTGGGGGGCGTGGGGGTGGCCCAGTACTTC,CASSALGGVGVAQYF
TRBV7-2,-,TRBJ2-7,TRBD2,TGTGCCAGCAGCCCCCGGGGCGGGGGGCGCAGTGTGTACGAGCAGTACTTC,CASSPRGGGRSVYEQYF
TRBV19,-,TRBJ2-3,-,TGTGCCAGTAGTATAGAGTCATCAGATACGCAGTATTTT,CASSIESSDTQYF
TRBV6-1,-,TRBJ1-5,-,TGTGCCAGCAGTGAATTTGGGGGGCAAACCAATCAGCCCCAGCATTTT,CASSEFGGQTNQPQHF
TRBV28,-,TRBJ2-5,TRBD1,TGTGCCAGCAAAAGCTTGACAGGGGGCGTAGAGACCCAGTACTTC,CASKSLTGGVETQYF
TRBV11-1,-,TRBJ2-2,-,TGTGCCAGCAGCTCCACAAGTAACACCGGGGAGCTGTTTTTT,CASSSTSNTGELFF
TRBV27,hyperexpanded,TRBJ2-6,-,TGTGCCAGCAGTTTATTGTACTCTGGGGCCAACGTCCTGACTTTC,CASSLLYSGANVLTF
TRBV5-4,-,TRBJ2-3,TRBD2,TGTGCCAGCAGCCTGACTAGCGGGAGGGCGAGGGAAGATACGCAGTATTTT,CASSLTSGRAREDTQYF
TRBV18,few,TRBJ2-7,-,TGTGCCAGCTCACCCGGACAGTCTGCCTACGAGCAGTACTTC,CASSPGQSAYEQYF
TRBV7-9,-,TRBJ2-3,TRBD2,TGTGCCAGCAGGTTCACTAGCGGGAGCGGGGATACGCAGTATTTT,CASRFTSGSGDTQYF
TRBV7-9,few,TRBJ2-5,TRBD2,TGTGCCAGCAGCCCGGCTGGGCTAGCGGGAGAGACCCAGTACTTC,CASSPAGLAGETQYF
TRBV19,-,TRBJ2-2,-,TGTGCCAGTAGTATACTGGGGACTGCGAACACCGGGGAGCTGTTTTTT,CASSILGTANTGELFF
TRBV20-1,-,TRBJ2-1,TRBD2,TGCAGTGCTAGAACCGGGGGGGCGGACTACAATGAGCAGTTCTTC,CSARTGGADYNEQFF
TRBV19,-,TRBJ2-2,TRBD2,TGTGCCAGTATCCGACTAGCGGGAACCGGGGAGCTGTTTTTT,CASIRLAGTGELFF
TRBV12-3/TRBV12-4,-,TRBJ2-3,-,TGTGCCAGCAGTTTAACAGAGTACACAGATACGCAGTATTTT,CASSLTEYTDTQYF
TRBV20-1,-,TRBJ2-1,-,TGCAGTGCTAGCAAGGGGGACAATGAGCAGTTCTTC,CSASKGDNEQFF
TRBV28,-,TRBJ1-6,TRBD1,TGTGCCAGCAGTGAACCCGGGACAGATAATTCACCCCTCCACTTT,CASSEPGTDNSPLHF